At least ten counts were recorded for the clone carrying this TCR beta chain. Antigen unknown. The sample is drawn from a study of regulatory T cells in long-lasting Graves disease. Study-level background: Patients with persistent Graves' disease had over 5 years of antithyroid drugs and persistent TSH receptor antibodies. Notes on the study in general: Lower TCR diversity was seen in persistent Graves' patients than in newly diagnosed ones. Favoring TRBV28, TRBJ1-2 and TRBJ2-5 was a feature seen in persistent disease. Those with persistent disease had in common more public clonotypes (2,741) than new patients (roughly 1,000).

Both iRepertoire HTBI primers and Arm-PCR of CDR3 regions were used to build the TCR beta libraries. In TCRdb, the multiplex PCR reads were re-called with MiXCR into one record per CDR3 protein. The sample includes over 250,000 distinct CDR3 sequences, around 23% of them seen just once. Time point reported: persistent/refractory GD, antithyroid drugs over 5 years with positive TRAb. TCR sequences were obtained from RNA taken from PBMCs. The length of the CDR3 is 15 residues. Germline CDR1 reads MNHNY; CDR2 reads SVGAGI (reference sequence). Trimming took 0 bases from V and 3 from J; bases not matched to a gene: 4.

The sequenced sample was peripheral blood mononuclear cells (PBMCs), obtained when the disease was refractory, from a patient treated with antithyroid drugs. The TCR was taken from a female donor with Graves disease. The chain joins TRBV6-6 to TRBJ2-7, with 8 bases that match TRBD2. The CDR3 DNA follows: TGTGCCAGCAGTTACTCGTACGGGAGGGGCTACGAGCAGTACTTC. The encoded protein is CASSYSYGRGYEQYF.